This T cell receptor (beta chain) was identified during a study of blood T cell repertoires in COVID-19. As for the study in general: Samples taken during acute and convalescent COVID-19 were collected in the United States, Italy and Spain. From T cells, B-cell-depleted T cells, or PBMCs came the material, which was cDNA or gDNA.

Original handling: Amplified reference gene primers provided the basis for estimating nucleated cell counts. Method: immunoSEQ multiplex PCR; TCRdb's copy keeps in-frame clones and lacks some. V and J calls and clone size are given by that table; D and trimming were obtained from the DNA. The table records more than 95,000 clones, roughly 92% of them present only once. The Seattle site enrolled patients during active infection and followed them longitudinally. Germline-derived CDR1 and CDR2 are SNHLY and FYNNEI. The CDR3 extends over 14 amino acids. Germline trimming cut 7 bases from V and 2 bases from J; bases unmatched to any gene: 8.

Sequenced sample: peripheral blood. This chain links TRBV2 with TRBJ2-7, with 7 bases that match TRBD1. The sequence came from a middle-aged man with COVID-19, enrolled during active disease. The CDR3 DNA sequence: TGTGCCAGCAAGTCCGGGACAGCTACCTACGAGCAGTACTTC. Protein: CASKSGTATYEQYF.